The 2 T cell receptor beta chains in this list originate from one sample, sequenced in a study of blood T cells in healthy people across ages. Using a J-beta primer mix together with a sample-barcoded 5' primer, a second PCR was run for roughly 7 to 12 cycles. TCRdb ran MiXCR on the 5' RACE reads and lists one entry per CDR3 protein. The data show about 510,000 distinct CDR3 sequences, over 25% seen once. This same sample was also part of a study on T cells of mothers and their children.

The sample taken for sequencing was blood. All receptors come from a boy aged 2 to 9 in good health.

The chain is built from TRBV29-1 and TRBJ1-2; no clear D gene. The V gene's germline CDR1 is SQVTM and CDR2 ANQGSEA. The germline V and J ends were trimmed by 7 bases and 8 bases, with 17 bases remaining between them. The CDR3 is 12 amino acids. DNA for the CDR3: TGCAGCGCGCAGCGGGAGTTAAGGGGCTACACCTTC. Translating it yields CSAQRELRGYTF.

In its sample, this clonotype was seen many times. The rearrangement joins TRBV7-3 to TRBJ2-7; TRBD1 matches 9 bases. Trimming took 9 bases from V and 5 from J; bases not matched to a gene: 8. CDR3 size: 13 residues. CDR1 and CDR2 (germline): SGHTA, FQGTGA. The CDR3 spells CARLGQGRNEQYF. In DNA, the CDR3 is TGTGCCAGATTGGGACAGGGTAGAAACGAGCAGTACTTC.